This TCR beta chain was found in a study of CD8 T cells in ankylosing spondylitis. This clonotype came up a few times. Its antigen is undetermined. V lost 4 bases and J lost 4; bases outside the gene matches: 2. This CDR3 is 12 amino acids long. Germline-derived CDR1 and CDR2 are DFQATT and SNEGSKA (reference sequence). Quantitative 5'-RACE with molecular barcodes produced the TCR beta libraries. In TCRdb, the 5' RACE reads were re-called with MiXCR into one record per CDR3 protein. Of fewer than 500,000 distinct CDR3 sequences listed, about a fifth are singletons. Overall study results and limits: Earlier authors reported some of these motif variants in reactive arthritis synovial fluid and blood. Apparently characteristic of ankylosing spondylitis blood was a TCR beta motif (fewer than ten highly homologous variants).

The clonotype was recovered from a male donor with ankylosing spondylitis. The chain recombines TRBV20-1 with TRBJ2-7, with 9 bases identical to TRBD1. Sequences were obtained from blood, either unsorted or a sorted T cell fraction (not recorded which). CDR3 coding DNA: TGCAGTGCTACGGACAGGGGTTACGAGCAGTACTTC. Translation gives CSATDRGYEQYF.